The TCR beta chain described here comes from a study of read filtering for tumor transcriptome and immune sequencing. Overall study: Revised staging placed eight or nine patients in R-ISS I, approximately 16 in II, more than five in III.

At the time of active disease, bone marrow was collected from every patient. Findings and limits, study-wide: This fraction held mixed bone marrow immune cells after CD138-negative sorting.

This clonotype was counted many times. The antigen remains unidentified. The library was built from around 400 ng RNA with molecular barcoded adaptors for alpha/delta and beta/gamma chains. TCRdb reanalysed the reads using MiXCR and keeps one entry per CDR3 protein. The data contain 50,000 or so distinct CDR3 sequences, roughly an eighth of them singletons. Input material: a population of CD138-negative cells sorted from bone marrow. This TCR derives from a donor aged 40 or over with multiple myeloma.

DNA of the CDR3: TGTGCCAGCAGTCTCGACAGTCCTTACGAGCAGTACTTC. Amino acids: CASSLDSPYEQYF. This chain links TRBV28 with TRBJ2-7; D may be TRBD1 (5 bases). Germline CDR1 reads MDHEN; CDR2 reads SYDVKM. The CDR3 sequence is 13 residues long. V lost 5 bases to trimming and J lost 4 bases, with 12 bases between them. Complete variable domain (other parts from reference TRBV28 and TRBJ2-7): DVKVTQSSRYLVKRTGEKVFLECVQDMDHENMFWYRQDPGLGLRLIYFSYDVKMKEKGDIPEGYSVSREKKERFSLILESASTNQTSMYLCASSLDSPYEQYFGPGTRLTVT.